Listed here are 25 T cell receptor delta chains from one sample, sequenced in a study of gamma-delta chains in newborns, infants, children. TCRdb used CATT to re-call clones from the reads. The table has 3,000 to 4,000 delta-chain clones, around 0.31% seen once. Sequencing used blood. The source of these receptors is a child who was a newborn, infant or young child, either healthy, febrile or measles-vaccinated (not recorded which).

This clone has more than one count but fewer than ten. TCRdb attributes to this sequence the protein of a much larger clone, which differs from the DNA translation at residue 15; a read error is likely, and the protein displayed is translated from the DNA. The chain employs TRDV2 and TRDJ3; possibly TRDD3 for D (5 bases). Germline V gene data show CDR1 as GEAIGNYY and CDR2 as EKD. The CDR3 is 18 amino acids. This chain's CDR3 is CACDTWGPSSWDTRHMFF. The CDR3 nucleotides read TGTGCCTGTGACACTTGGGGACCTAGCTCCTGGGACACCCGACATATGTTTTTC.

In this sample, this clone turned up a few times. TCRdb's protein, taken from a much larger clone, differs from this DNA's translation at residue 14, likely owing to a read error; the protein displayed comes from the DNA. V and J are TRDV2 and TRDJ2; TRDD3 might be the D (6 bases). In germline, CDR1 is GEAIGNYY, CDR2 EKD. CDR3 length: 19 amino acids. V was shortened by 3 bases and J by 7 bases, with 29 bases between the two germline ends. CDR3 region: CACDPIERDKYEDIAQLFF. As DNA, the CDR3 is TGTGCCTGTGACCCTATAGAGAGGGATAAATACGAGGACATAGCACAACTCTTCTTT.

On this clone itself: Germline is not matched at one junction end, which may reflect a read error. This chain links TRDV2 with TRDJ3; no clear D gene. Germline CDR1 GEAIGNYY, CDR2 EKD. The CDR3 sequence is 10 residues long. The CDR3 here is CACDTRQMFF. CDR3 nucleotide sequence: TGTGCCTGTGACACCCGACAGATGTTTTTC.

With respect to this clone: The amino acid sequence in TCRdb belongs to a much larger clone and departs from this DNA's translation at residue 4, likely a sequencing read error; the sequence shown is translated from the DNA. The J gene is TRDJ3, the V gene TRDV2, with 8 bases identical to TRDD3. From germline, CDR1 is GEAIGNYY and CDR2 EKD. The CDR3 totals 20 residues. The CDR3 is CACYTVLGGDSSWDTRQMFF. CDR3 bases: TGTGCCTGTTACACCGTACTGGGGGGCGATAGCTCCTGGGACACCCGACAGATGTTTTTC.

This clone was counted between two and nine times. Since a far larger clone is one base different, this is likely a read error. This sample also contains other DNA sequences that code for the same CDR3. This chain links TRDV2 with TRDJ3; D perhaps matches TRDD3 (5 bases). CDR1 and CDR2 (germline): GEAIGNYY, EKD. This CDR3 has 18 amino acids. The CDR3 nucleotides read TGTGCCTGTGACCTACCGCGAGTCAGCTCCTGGGACACCCGACAGATGTTCTTC. Translation: CACDLPRVSSWDTRQMFF.

This clone was detected a few times. This DNA translates differently at residue 12 from the TCRdb protein, which is that of a much larger clone; a read error is likely, and the protein shown is the DNA's own translation. The V gene is TRDV2, the J gene TRDJ3; 8 bases are a match to TRDD3. The CDR3 is made up of 20 amino acids. Germline V lookup: CDR1 GEAIGNYY, CDR2 EKD. Trimming removed 0 bases from V and 2 bases from J; junction bases left unmatched: 11. Written as DNA, the CDR3 is TGTGCCTGTGACACCGTACTGGGGGGCGATAGCCCCTGGGACACCCGACAGATGTTTTTC. This sequence encodes CACDTVLGGDSPWDTRQMFF.

This clone was observed a handful of times. TCRdb's entry gives the protein of a much larger clone, which mismatches this DNA's translation at residue 3, likely from a read error; the protein reported here is translated from the DNA. This rearrangement joins TRDV2 to TRDJ2; 9 bases are a match to TRDD3. There are 16 residues in the CDR3. J gave up 0 bases and V 9 bases, and 10 bases lay outside the gene matches. Germline loops: CDR1 GEAIGNYY, CDR2 EKD. For the CDR3, the DNA is TGTGCCCGCGACGTACTGGGGGAAGCTTTGACAGCACAACTCTTCTTT. Its translation is CARDVLGEALTAQLFF.

To note about this clone: A read error likely explains this, since a far larger clone differs by one base. The identical CDR3 is also encoded by other nucleotide sequences in the sample. This chain joins TRDV2 and TRDJ2; 8 bases map to TRDD3. CDR3 length equals 17 residues. Germline assignment: CDR1 GEAIGNYY and CDR2 EKD. The CDR3 sequence: CACVPVNGGSGTAQLFF. The CDR3 DNA sequence: TGTGCCTGCGTCCCAGTAAATGGGGGATCAGGGACAGCACAGCTCTTCTTT.

This clone occurred a few times. The translation of this DNA and the TCRdb protein of a much larger clone differ at residue 9, probably owing to a read error; the protein shown here is translated from the DNA. The J gene is TRDJ3, the V gene TRDV2; a weak D match, TRDD3 (6 bases). Germline assignment: CDR1 GEAIGNYY and CDR2 EKD. V was cut by 0 bases and J by 0 bases, with 11 bases left in between. The CDR3 length is 18 residues. Here the CDR3 reads CACDTVGGGSWDTRQMFF. The DNA for the CDR3 is TGTGCCTGTGACACCGTGGGGGGAGGCTCCTGGGACACCCGACAGATGTTTTTC.

This clone was seen more than once but under ten times. TCRdb's protein, taken from a much larger clone, differs from this DNA's translation at residue 7, likely owing to a read error; the protein displayed comes from the DNA. This chain uses TRDV2 with TRDJ3; D is uncertain. The CDR3 spans 17 residues. Looked up from germline, CDR1 is GEAIGNYY and CDR2 is EKD. V was trimmed by 0 bases and J by 0 bases, leaving 8 bases between them. CDR3 bases: TGTGCCTGTGACACCTGGGAGAGCTCCTGGGACACCCGACAGATGTTTTTC. The encoded protein is CACDTWESSWDTRQMFF.

Points on this clone: The protein TCRdb gives is from a much larger clone and does not agree with this DNA's translation at residue 8, likely a read error; the protein shown here comes from the DNA. This rearrangement joins TRDV2 to TRDJ4, with 7 positions matching TRDD3. In germline, CDR1 is GEAIGNYY, CDR2 EKD. CDR3 length: 14 amino acids. J was trimmed by 2 bases and V by 3 bases; bases with no gene match: 8. CDR3 coding DNA: TGTGCCTGTGACCCTCTGGGGGTTACAAGACCCCTGATCTTT. Its translation: CACDPLGVTRPLIF.

As for this clone: TCRdb records a much larger clone's protein for this DNA, with a difference at residue 12 that likely arises from a read error; the protein given is the translation of the DNA. The V and J genes are TRDV2 and TRDJ3, with 7 bases fitting TRDD3. The CDR3 length is 18 residues. CDR1 and CDR2 from the germline V gene are GEAIGNYY and EKD. The CDR3 DNA reads as TGTGCCTGTGACACCTGGGGGACGAGCTCCTGGGGCACCCGACAGATGTTTTTC. Protein product: CACDTWGTSSWGTRQMFF.

With regard to this clone: Given a far larger clone just one base away, this is likely a sequencing read error. Different DNA sequences within this sample yield the same CDR3. The V call is TRDV2, the J call TRDJ3; 13 bases match TRDD3. The V gene's germline CDR1 is GEAIGNYY and CDR2 EKD. The CDR3 loop spans 19 amino acids. The CDR3 reads CACDTVLGDTPWDTRQMFF. CDR3 coding DNA: TGTGCCTGTGACACCGTACTGGGGGATACGCCCTGGGACACTCGACAGATGTTTTTC.

Details on this clone: A far more abundant clone sits one base away, making this likely a read error. Distinct nucleotide sequences in the sample also encode this CDR3. The chain couples TRDV2 to TRDJ3, with 12 bases aligning to TRDD3. Per the germline V gene, CDR1 is GEAIGNYY and CDR2 is EKD. The length of the CDR3 is 17 residues. This chain's CDR3 is CACDTWGIRWDTRQMFF. Written as DNA, the CDR3 is TGCGCCTGTGACACCTGGGGGATACGCTGGGACACCCGACAGATGTTTTTC.

Concerning this clone: This probably arose from a read error, given a far larger clone one base away. This sample also contains other DNA sequences that code for the same CDR3. The chain has TRDV2 and TRDJ1; TRDD3 might be the D (6 bases). The CDR3 is 14 residues long. V lost 0 bases to trimming and J lost 0 bases, with 7 bases between them. The germline V gene encodes CDR1 GEAIGNYY and CDR2 EKD. The CDR3 bases are TGTGCCTGTGACACCTGGGGGGACACCGATAAACTCATCTTT. It specifies CACDTWGDTDKLIF.

This clone was recorded a few times. TCRdb pairs this DNA with a much larger clone's protein that differs at residue 10, likely a read error; the protein shown was translated from the DNA. The V gene is TRDV2, the J gene TRDJ3, with TRDD3 matching over 9 bases. This CDR3 region has 16 residues. Per the germline V gene, CDR1 is GEAIGNYY and CDR2 is EKD. The CDR3 region is CACDGGYSWGTRQMFF. The CDR3 DNA reads as TGTGCCTGTGACGGGGGATACTCCTGGGGCACCCGACAGATGTTTTTC.

Notes on this clone: The protein that TCRdb holds for this DNA derives from a much larger clone and differs from the translated DNA at residue 3, which likely indicates a read error; the protein shown here is translated from the DNA. The chain recombines TRDV2 with TRDJ1, with 9 bases that match TRDD3. The CDR3 loop spans 16 amino acids. V lost 9 bases to trimming and J lost 1 base; unmatched junction nucleotides: 14. Germline V CDR1 and CDR2: GEAIGNYY, EKD. CDR3 DNA: TGTGCCCGCGACGTACTGGGGGACCAATCCACCGATAAACTCATCTTT. This translates into CARDVLGDQSTDKLIF.

A note on this clone: Being one base from a much bigger clone, this may be a read error. J is TRDJ3 and V is TRDV2; D not resolved. V was clipped by 3 bases and J by 0 bases, with 17 bases between them. Looked up from germline, CDR1 is GEAIGNYY and CDR2 is EKD. The CDR3 loop spans 19 amino acids. CDR3 bases: TGTGCCTGTGACGCCGAATTCGCTAGGGGCTCCTGGGACACCCGACAGATGTTTTTC. Protein product: CACDAEFARGSWDTRQMFF.

This clone was seen more than once but under ten times. The protein TCRdb lists belongs to a much larger clone and differs from this DNA's translation at residue 8, which points to a read error; the protein shown is made from the DNA. This rearrangement joins TRDV2 to TRDJ2, with TRDD3 matching 8 bases. Trimming cost V 1 base and J 2 bases; bases outside gene matches: 2. Looked up from germline, CDR1 is GEAIGNYY and CDR2 is EKD. This CDR3 is 15 amino acids long. The CDR3 nucleotides are TGTGCCTGTGACACTGGGGGATGCTTGACAGCACAACTCTTCTTT. Encoded protein: CACDTGGCLTAQLFF.

A few counts support this clone. The protein given by TCRdb reflects a much larger clone and differs at residue 6 from this DNA's translation, likely from a read error; the protein shown is the DNA's translation. CDR3 coding DNA: TGTGCCTGTGCATCCACACTGGGGGCCCGAACCAGCTCCTGGGACACCCGACAGATGTTTTTC. The encoded protein is CACASTLGARTSSWDTRQMFF. The chain combines TRDV2 with TRDJ3, with 8 positions matching TRDD3. The CDR3 is 21 amino acids. The V gene's germline CDR1 is GEAIGNYY and CDR2 EKD. Trimming removed 5 bases from V and 0 bases from J; junction bases left unmatched: 17.

To note about this clone: TCRdb has a much larger clone's protein, which differs at residue 11 from the translation of this DNA, likely because of a read error; what is shown is the protein translated from the DNA. This chain links TRDV2 with TRDJ2; 13 bases agree with TRDD3. Germline assignment: CDR1 GEAIGNYY and CDR2 EKD. With V trimmed by 3 bases and J by 0 bases, 9 bases remained unmatched. The CDR3 has 19 residues. The CDR3: CACDPTGGYASALTAQLFF. The CDR3 coding sequence is TGTGCCTGTGACCCTACTGGGGGATACGCCTCAGCTTTGACAGCACAACTCTTCTTT.

This clone has more than one count but fewer than ten. TCRdb attributes to this sequence the protein of a much larger clone, which differs from the DNA translation at residue 8; a read error is likely, and the protein displayed is translated from the DNA. CDR3 in amino acids: CACDTLLRGYSLTAQLFF. The DNA of the CDR3 is TGTGCCTGTGACACCTTACTGAGGGGATACTCTTTGACAGCACAACTCTTCTTT. The genes are TRDV2 and TRDJ2, with 8 bases identical to TRDD3. The ends lost 0 bases at V and 0 bases at J; junction bases unmatched: 8. CDR1 is GEAIGNYY and CDR2 is EKD in the germline V gene. The CDR3 is 18 amino acids.

Of note for this clone: A far larger clone is only one base removed, so a read error is likely. This sample includes further DNA sequences coding for the same CDR3. The chain recombines TRDV2 with TRDJ3; 12 nucleotides match TRDD3. This CDR3 has 22 amino acids. Germline V gene lookup returns CDR1 GEAIGNYY and CDR2 EKD. The CDR3 region has the DNA TGTGCCTGCGACACCGTAGGACTGGGGGATACCCTCAACCCCTGGGACACCCGACAGATGTTTTTC. It codes for CACDTVGLGDTLNPWDTRQMFF.

By proportion, this clone is medium-sized. This sequence is one base from a far larger clone and is likely a read error. The sample contains more than one DNA sequence encoding this CDR3. This sequence joins TRDV2 and TRDJ3; 9 positions match TRDD3. The junction had 3 bases not matched to a gene; V was cut back by 7 bases and J by 0 bases. Germline values: CDR1 GEAIGNYY, CDR2 EKD. This CDR3 has 16 amino acids. CDR3 nucleotide sequence: TGTGCCTGCGACTGGGGGAGCTCCTGGGACACCCGACAGATGTTTTTC. Its protein is CACDWGSSWDTRQMFF.

Of note for this clone: Translating this DNA gives a protein that differs at residue 5 from the TCRdb one, which belongs to a much larger clone; a read error is likely, and the protein shown is this translation. The V gene is TRDV2, the J gene TRDJ3, with D perhaps matching TRDD3 (6 bases). CDR1 is GEAIGNYY, CDR2 EKD, per germline. Trimming pared 3 bases from V and 3 bases from J, leaving 14 bases between. This CDR3 contains 17 residues. DNA of the CDR3: TGTGCCTGTGACGCCGAGGGGGAGAACTGGGACACCCGACAGATGTTTTTC. It codes for CACDAEGENWDTRQMFF.